The rows below give T cell receptor beta chains drawn from one sample of a study of prognosis after radiotherapy for stage I lung cancer. TCRdb re-called the multiplex PCR reads through MiXCR, storing one row per CDR3 protein. This table holds over 11,000 distinct CDR3 sequences, about 30% found once. The sequences come from PBMCs, collected before or after stereotactic body radiation therapy (not recorded which). The receptors were sampled from a donor at least 50 years old with non-small cell lung cancer. CDR3s include the opening cysteine and the closing phenylalanine or tryptophan. D genes are given only for firm matches. Where a row states a size, it is once, few, many or the class of an expanded clone; other rows omit it.

D gene | J gene | clone size | V gene | CDR3 DNA | CDR3 protein
. | TRBJ2-3 | many | TRBV19 | TGTGCCAGTACCGCCCCCGGGAGAAGAGATACGCAGTATTTT | CASTAPGRRDTQYF
. | TRBJ1-5 | medium-sized | TRBV24-1 | TGTGCCACCAGTGGGCGGGTAGACAATCAGCCCCAGCATTTT | CATSGRVDNQPQHF
. | TRBJ1-2 | . | TRBV29-1 | TGCAGCGTTGAAGATGATTTTGGGGCCTCCTCATATGGCTACACCTTC | CSVEDDFGASSYGYTF
. | TRBJ1-4 | many | TRBV10-3 | TGTGCCATCAGTGACTTGGGATCGAATGAAAAACTGTTTTTT | CAISDLGSNEKLFF
TRBD1 | TRBJ2-7 | medium-sized | TRBV27 | TGTGCCAGCAGAGGAGGACAGGGGTACGAGCAGTACTTC | CASRGGQGYEQYF
. | TRBJ2-3 | once | TRBV20-1 | TGCAGTGCTAGGGGGACCGGGATAGCGCTAGGACGGGCAGATACGCAGTATTTT | CSARGTGIALGRADTQYF
. | TRBJ1-5 | medium-sized | TRBV24-1 | TGTGCCACCAGCGGAGCCATCAATCAGCCCCAGCATTTT | CATSGAINQPQHF
. | TRBJ1-3 | medium-sized | TRBV30 | TGTGCCTGGAGTGTACTTGTCGGATCTGGAAACACCATATATTTT | CAWSVLVGSGNTIYF
. | TRBJ1-5 | medium-sized | TRBV28 | TGTGCCAGCAGCGGCGAGATTGGTCAGCCCCAGCATTTT | CASSGEIGQPQHF
. | TRBJ2-6 | many | TRBV20-1 | TGCAGTGCTATGGGTTGGGGGCCTGGGGCCAACGTCCTGACTTTC | CSAMGWGPGANVLTF
TRBD1 | TRBJ1-5 | once | TRBV27 | TGTGCCAGCAGTCCAGCCGGAGGGGACAGGCGAGGCAATCAGCCCGAGCATTTT | CASSPAGGDRRGNQPEHF
TRBD2 | TRBJ2-6 | many | TRBV7-2 | TGTGCCAGCAGCCTGGGACTAGCGGGAGGTGGTGGGGCCAACGTCCTGACTTTC | CASSLGLAGGGGANVLTF
. | TRBJ1-5 | medium-sized | TRBV20-1 | TGCAGTGCTAGAGATCTGGGGCTGGTTCAGCCCCAGCATTTT | CSARDLGLVQPQHF
TRBD2 | TRBJ2-7 | many | TRBV4-2 | TGTGCCAGCAGCCAAGGAACTAGCGGCAGGGACGAGCAGTACTTC | CASSQGTSGRDEQYF
. | TRBJ1-1 | medium-sized | TRBV11-3 | TGTGCCAGCAGCTTAGGCGGGTCCGACACTGAAGCTTTCTTT | CASSLGGSDTEAFF
TRBD2 | TRBJ2-3 | many | TRBV5-1 | TGCGCCAGCAGCTTAGGTAGCGGGAGTGAGAGTGGCACAGATACGCAGTATTTT | CASSLGSGSESGTDTQYF
TRBD1 | TRBJ1-2 | medium-sized | TRBV6-2/TRBV6-3 | TGTGCCAGCAGTGAAAAAGGGACAGGGCTAAGCTATGGCTACACCTTC | CASSEKGTGLSYGYTF
TRBD1 | TRBJ1-1 | many | TRBV6-2/TRBV6-3 | TGTGCCAGCAGTGAAGACAGGGGGCTAGTAGCTGAAGCTTTCTTT | CASSEDRGLVAEAFF
. | TRBJ1-2 | many | TRBV2 | TGTGCCAGCAGTGTTTCGGGAGATGGCTACACCTTC | CASSVSGDGYTF
. | TRBJ1-4 | many | TRBV18 | TGTGCCAGCCACGGTCTGGGCGCAGGGGTGGATGAAAAACTGTTTTTT | CASHGLGAGVDEKLFF
. | TRBJ2-7 | many | TRBV20-1 | TGCAGTGCTAGAGGCAGGGGCTACGAGCAGTACTTC | CSARGRGYEQYF
. | TRBJ1-5 | many | TRBV27 | TGTGCCAGCGGACGGCTTCCTCAGCCCCAGCATTTT | CASGRLPQPQHF
. | TRBJ1-2 | . | TRBV20-1 | TGCAGTGCTAGGACCGGGCATCGAGCCTCAGGGACTGGCTACACCTTC | CSARTGHRASGTGYTF
. | TRBJ2-3 | many | TRBV12-3/TRBV12-4 | TGTGCCAGCAGCCTCACCACTAGTAGTGGCACAGATACGCAGTATTTT | CASSLTTSSGTDTQYF
TRBD2 | TRBJ2-7 | many | TRBV4-2 | TGTGCCAGCAGCCAGTTAGCGGGAGGTATTATCGAGCAGTACTTC | CASSQLAGGIIEQYF
. | TRBJ2-5 | many | TRBV18 | TGTGCCAGCACTGGGGCCGGAGAGACCCAGTACTTC | CASTGAGETQYF
TRBD2 | TRBJ2-7 | . | TRBV20-1 | TGCAGTGCTAGAGATGGTGAGAAAGCGGGGATCTCCTACGAGCAGTACTTC | CSARDGEKAGISYEQYF
TRBD2 | TRBJ2-2 | . | TRBV19 | TGTGCCAGTAGAGATCTAGCGGGAGGGTACACCGGGGAGCTGTTTTTT | CASRDLAGGYTGELFF
. | TRBJ2-2 | many | TRBV5-1 | TGCGCCAGCAGGGTGGGGAATTCGAACACCGGGGAGCTGTTTTTT | CASRVGNSNTGELFF
. | TRBJ2-7 | medium-sized | TRBV30 | TGTGCCTGGAGTAGTTACTACGAGCAGTACTTC | CAWSSYYEQYF
TRBD1 | TRBJ2-3 | . | TRBV5-1 | TGCGCCAGCAGCGACCCCGGGACAGGTTCGGGTACGCAGTATTTC | CASSDPGTGSGTQYF
TRBD1 | TRBJ2-1 | once | TRBV20-1 | TGCAGTGCTAGTGTGGACAGGTACAATGAGCAGTTCTTC | CSASVDRYNEQFF
. | TRBJ2-3 | medium-sized | TRBV28 | TGTGCCAGCAGTCGAATACAGGGACGACTCGGTACGCAGTATTTT | CASSRIQGRLGTQYF
. | TRBJ1-1 | many | TRBV4-1 | TGCGCCAGCAGCCAAGGAATCGGCTCTGGGGCCACTGAAGCTTTCTTT | CASSQGIGSGATEAFF
. | TRBJ2-7 | many | TRBV2 | TGTGCCAGCAGTGGGGGGGAACCCTTTGAATCCTACGAGCAGTACTTC | CASSGGEPFESYEQYF
. | TRBJ2-7 | many | TRBV13 | TGTGCCAGCAGATCATGGGGCAGCCCCCTTTACGAGCAGTACTTC | CASRSWGSPLYEQYF
TRBD2 | TRBJ2-7 | many | TRBV28 | TGTGCCAGCAGTCCCTGGGGACTAGCTGAGTACGAGCAGTACTTC | CASSPWGLAEYEQYF
TRBD2 | TRBJ2-7 | . | TRBV29-1 | TGCAGCGTTGGGGGACTAGCGAGAGCGTCGGGGGAGCAGTACTTC | CSVGGLARASGEQYF
TRBD1 | TRBJ2-3 | . | TRBV7-9 | TGTGCCAGCAGCTTATACGCGACAGGGGTAACATATCCGCAGTATTTT | CASSLYATGVTYPQYF
. | TRBJ2-1 | many | TRBV19 | TGTGCCAGTATCTCCCCCACATATGAGCAGTTCTTC | CASISPTYEQFF
. | TRBJ2-7 | many | TRBV4-1 | TGCGCCAGCAGCCAAGGGGAACTCGGGAGCTCCTCCTACGAGCAGTACTTC | CASSQGELGSSSYEQYF
. | TRBJ2-7 | few | TRBV15 | TGCGCCACCAGCGTGGCGGACACCTACGAGCAGTACTTC | CATSVADTYEQYF
. | TRBJ1-3 | medium-sized | TRBV6-1 | TGTGCCAGCACTGACCACTCTGGAAACACCATATATTTT | CASTDHSGNTIYF
. | TRBJ1-6 | many | TRBV2 | TGTGCCAGCAGTGAAATAGTCAGGTCGGATTCACCCCTCCACTTT | CASSEIVRSDSPLHF
TRBD2 | TRBJ2-4 | few | TRBV18 | TGTGCCAGCTCACCACCTAGCGGGAGTATCATTCAGTACTTC | CASSPPSGSIIQYF
TRBD2 | TRBJ2-7 | many | TRBV20-1 | TGCAGTGCTAGAGATGGACTAGCGGGATCCCCTGGGGACGAGCAGTACTTC | CSARDGLAGSPGDEQYF
TRBD1 | TRBJ1-5 | many | TRBV6-1 | TGTGCCAGCAGTCCGGACAGGGGGATTCGACAGCCCCAGCATTTT | CASSPDRGIRQPQHF
. | TRBJ1-3 | many | TRBV19 | TGTGCCAGTAGCCCTCAACAGGAGGCTGGAAACACCATATATTTT | CASSPQQEAGNTIYF
. | TRBJ1-5 | many | TRBV28 | TGTGCCAGCAACTTCGCAGGGGCCACCAATCAGCCCCAGCATTTT | CASNFAGATNQPQHF